Ten or more counts support the clone carrying this TCR beta chain. The entry originates in a study of T cells in Graves' hyperthyroidism and ophthalmopathy. Amplified TCR beta CDR3 regions derived from RNA transcripts. The HTBI primer set drove a first-round RT-PCR of the TCR CDR3. TCRdb ran MiXCR on the multiplex PCR reads and lists one entry per CDR3 protein. Of around 240,000 distinct CDR3 sequences in the sample, about 15% were seen once. The diagnoses drew upon clinical symptoms, serum thyroxine and TRAb, thyroid ultrasound and orbital computed tomography. The sequence came from a woman in her thirties or forties with Graves' hyperthyroidism that later progressed to Graves' ophthalmopathy. The source material was blood.

In DNA, the CDR3 is TGCGCCAGCAGCACCGGGACTAGCGGGAGCTCAGATACGCAGTATTTT. Protein: CASSTGTSGSSDTQYF. The V call is TRBV5-1, the J call TRBJ2-3, with 14 bases identical to TRBD2. This CDR3 has 16 residues. CDR1 is SGHRS, CDR2 YFSETQ, per germline. The junction had 5 bases not matched to a gene; V was cut back by 4 bases and J by 4 bases.